The 19 T cell receptor beta chains in this list originate from one sample, sequenced in a study of identical twins. MiXCR, applied by TCRdb to the 5' RACE reads, yields one record per CDR3 protein. The table has about 260,000 distinct CDR3 sequences, 5.5% to 7% seen once. These records were also assigned to another study, of yellow fever vaccine responses in identical twins.

The material sequenced was memory (CD45RO+) T cells sorted from blood. Receptors originate from a woman aged 18-35 years in good health.

In this sample, this clonotype turned up many times. The chain joins TRBV20-1 to TRBJ2-1, with 9 bases matching TRBD1. CDR3 length: 17 residues. Germline assignment: CDR1 DFQATT and CDR2 SNEGSKA (reference sequence). The trim removed 1 base at V and 1 base at J, leaving 8 bases unmatched. The CDR3, as DNA: TGCAGTGCTAGAGGGACTACAGGGGGCATGTCCTACAATGAGCAGTTCTTC. Its translation is CSARGTTGGMSYNEQFF.

This rearrangement joins TRBV5-5 to TRBJ2-1; possible D gene TRBD2, 6 bases. V lost 5 bases to trimming and J lost 10 bases, with 22 bases between them. Germline-derived CDR1 and CDR2 are SGHKS and YYEKEE (reference sequence). CDR3 length: 15 residues. DNA of the CDR3: TGTGCCAGCAGACCACCGGGGGTTAGTAGTCAGGAGCAGTTCTTC. Translation gives CASRPPGVSSQEQFF. Using reference TRBV5-5 and TRBJ2-1 for the parts outside the CDR3, the full variable domain is DAGVTQSPTHLIKTRGQQVTLRCSPISGHKSVSWYQQVLGQGPQFIFQYYEKEERGRGNFPDRFSARQFPNYSSELNVNALLLGDSALYLCASRPPGVSSQEQFFGPGTRLTVL.

V is TRBV5-1 and J is TRBJ2-2; maybe TRBD1 (6 bases). The CDR3 is 15 amino acids. The germline V gene encodes CDR1 SGHRS and CDR2 YFSETQ. Trimming shortened V by 4 bases and J by 1 base, and 11 bases separated the two germline ends. Here the CDR3 DNA reads TGCGCCAGCAGCGCCGGGACAAAGAACACCGGGGAGCTGTTTTTT. Protein: CASSAGTKNTGELFF.

This clonotype was detected many times. The CDR3 loop is CAISTEYNEQFF. CDR3 in DNA: TGTGCCATCTCTACCGAGTACAATGAGCAGTTCTTC. This chain connects TRBV10-3 to TRBJ2-1, with D uncertain. This CDR3 has 12 residues. CDR1 is ENHRY, CDR2 SYGVKD, per germline. The V gene lost 8 bases and the J gene lost 4 bases, with 9 bases spanning the gap.

The sample holds many counts of this clonotype. The CDR3 loop is CASSLGGQGAQPQHF. In DNA form, the CDR3 reads TGTGCCAGCAGTTTAGGGGGACAGGGTGCCCAGCCCCAGCATTTT. The rearrangement links TRBV12-3 or TRBV12-4 to TRBJ1-5; TRBD1 matches 9 bases. The CDR3 has 15 residues. V lost 1 base to trimming and J lost 7 bases; unmatched junction nucleotides: 5.

Only a few counts were recorded for this clonotype. The rearrangement joins TRBV28 to TRBJ1-6; the match to TRBD1 covers 8 bases. V shed 6 bases, J shed 9 bases, and the junction held 7 bases outside the gene matches. This CDR3 has 14 amino acids. Germline values: CDR1 MDHEN, CDR2 SYDVKM. The CDR3 loop is CASRLQGETSPLHF. CDR3 DNA sequence: TGTGCCAGCAGGCTACAGGGGGAAACTTCACCCCTCCACTTT. The whole variable domain, remainder taken from reference TRBV28 and TRBJ1-6, is DVKVTQSSRYLVKRTGEKVFLECVQDMDHENMFWYRQDPGLGLRLIYFSYDVKMKEKGDIPEGYSVSREKKERFSLILESASTNQTSMYLCASRLQGETSPLHFGNGTRLTVT.

This clonotype was counted ten times or more. The V gene is TRBV29-1, the J gene TRBJ2-3, with TRBD2 matching over 9 bases. The CDR3 is 14 amino acids. Germline V lookup: CDR1 SQVTM, CDR2 ANQGSEA. The J segment lost 2 bases and the V segment lost 6 bases, leaving 6 bases of the junction unmatched. For the CDR3, the DNA is TGCAGCGTCCTTCTAGCGGGACTCACAGATACGCAGTATTTT. Encoded protein: CSVLLAGLTDTQYF.

This clonotype came up many times. The rearrangement links TRBV11-2 to TRBJ2-3, with unresolved D. The CDR3 sequence is 16 residues long. V gave up 0 bases and J gave up 1 base, with 11 bases separating them. CDR1 and CDR2 (germline): SGHAT, FQNNGV. DNA of the CDR3: TGTGCCAGCAGCTTAGATAAACCCGTGGGCACAGATACGCAGTATTTT. Translation: CASSLDKPVGTDTQYF.

This clonotype occurred a few times. The gene calls are TRBV20-1 and TRBJ2-7, with 7 bases lining up with TRBD1. The germline V gene has CDR1 DFQATT and CDR2 SNEGSKA (reference sequence). With 5 bases clipped from V and 5 bases from J, the junction kept 9 bases outside the gene matches. The CDR3 has 13 residues. CDR3 in DNA: TGCAGTGCTCACCGGACAGGATTCGACGAGCAGTACTTC. Translating it yields CSAHRTGFDEQYF.

This clonotype came up a few times. J is TRBJ2-1 and V is TRBV3-1; no firm D call. V was cut by 4 bases and J by 8 bases, with 15 bases left in between. The CDR3 consists of 14 residues. In germline, CDR1 is LGHDT, CDR2 YNNKEL (reference sequence). The CDR3 DNA reads TGTGCCAGCAGCCCGACCCGCACAGCCGATGAGCAGTTCTTC. It encodes CASSPTRTADEQFF.

CDR3 amino acids: CASSVGSAGPDYEQYF. As DNA, the CDR3 is TGTGCCAGCAGCGTAGGGTCGGCGGGGCCAGACTACGAGCAGTACTTC. This chain links TRBV9 with TRBJ2-7, with D tentatively TRBD2 (6 bases). Trimming pared 0 bases from V and 3 bases from J, leaving 16 bases between. The CDR3 has 16 residues. Germline CDR1 is SGDLS and CDR2 is YYNGEE.

This clonotype was seen only a few times. The CDR3 region has the DNA TGTGCCAGCAGCGCGAATCCTCAGCCCCAGCATTTT. The encoded protein is CASSANPQPQHF. V is TRBV28 and J is TRBJ1-5; D gene unclear. V lost 6 bases to trimming and J lost 6 bases, with 9 bases between them. The CDR3 length is 12 residues. The germline CDR1 and CDR2 sequences are MDHEN and SYDVKM.

V gene TRBV28 combines with J gene TRBJ2-5; 8 positions agree with TRBD1. After removal of 5 bases from V and 4 bases from J, the junction contained 9 bases not matched to a gene. Germline-derived CDR1 and CDR2 are MDHEN and SYDVKM. The CDR3 is 15 residues long. The CDR3 sequence: CASSNPGQGGETQYF. CDR3 DNA: TGTGCCAGCAGTAACCCTGGACAGGGAGGAGAGACCCAGTACTTC.

This clonotype was detected ten times or more. This chain joins TRBV29-1 and TRBJ2-1; the match to TRBD2 covers 11 bases. Trimming removed 5 bases from V and 4 bases from J; junction bases left unmatched: 4. CDR1 and CDR2 (germline): SQVTM, ANQGSEA. The CDR3 extends over 14 amino acids. CDR3 sequence reads: CSVYGTSGYNEQFF. DNA of the CDR3: TGCAGCGTTTATGGGACTAGCGGTTACAATGAGCAGTTCTTC.

The J gene is TRBJ2-3, the V gene TRBV20-1, with a tentative D call TRBD2 (5 bases). The CDR3 covers 15 residues. V was trimmed by 3 bases and J by 3 bases, leaving 16 bases between them. In germline, CDR1 is DFQATT, CDR2 SNEGSKA (reference sequence). Written as DNA, the CDR3 is TGCAGTGCTAGGGATCGGGGAATTGGTACAGATACGCAGTATTTT. It encodes CSARDRGIGTDTQYF.

This clonotype was seen a few times. The V call is TRBV10-3, the J call TRBJ1-2; D is undetermined. Trimming removed 2 bases at V and 7 bases at J, with 14 bases between. Germline V lookup: CDR1 ENHRY, CDR2 SYGVKD. This CDR3 is 14 amino acids long. DNA for the CDR3: TGTGCCATCAGTGAGGCAGGTGAATATCGTGGCTACACCTTC. Translation: CAISEAGEYRGYTF.

This clonotype was picked up a small number of times. This sequence joins TRBV5-1 and TRBJ2-7, with TRBD2 identical over 13 bases. Trimming cost V 0 bases and J 2 bases; bases outside gene matches: 14. The length of the CDR3 is 20 residues. Germline V gene sequence: CDR1 SGHRS, CDR2 YFSETQ. The DNA of the CDR3 is TGCGCCAGCAGCTTGGCGATGTCCGGGACTAGCGGGACCTTAGCCTACGAGCAGTACTTC. Translated: CASSLAMSGTSGTLAYEQYF.

This chain joins TRBV20-1 and TRBJ2-2; the D is unclear. Germline CDR1 DFQATT, CDR2 SNEGSKA (reference sequence). The CDR3 sequence is 15 residues long. Trimming cost V 1 base and J 6 bases, with 15 bases left between them. CDR3 region: CSARGAGLKSGELFF. CDR3 coding DNA: TGCAGTGCTAGAGGGGCAGGATTGAAGTCCGGGGAGCTGTTTTTT.

This clonotype showed up just a few times. The chain recombines TRBV18 with TRBJ2-7; no definite D call. Trimming removed 1 base at V and 0 bases at J, with 4 bases between. CDR1 and CDR2 (germline): KGHSH, LQKENI. The CDR3 is 13 residues long. CDR3 sequence: CASSPLASYEQYF. The CDR3 bases are TGTGCCAGCTCACCACTCGCCTCCTACGAGCAGTACTTC.